These 17 T cell receptor beta chains were sequenced from one sample in a study of cytomegalovirus exposure and HLA in healthy donors. PCR involved 60 Vbeta and 13 Jbeta primers. TCRdb keeps only in-frame clones here, not all; method: immunoSEQ multiplex PCR. The sample lists 90,000 to 130,000 clones, around 78% occurring once. Source material: PBMCs. The receptors were sampled from a woman in her twenties or thirties in good health and CMV-seronegative.

This clone was observed once. The chain uses TRBV7-2 and TRBJ2-5, with 7 bases fitting TRBD2. The CDR3 sequence is 13 residues long. Germline CDR1 and CDR2: SGHTA and FQGNSA. Losses at the gene ends were 3 bases for V and 4 bases for J; bases not matched to a gene: 2. The chain's CDR3 is CASSFGRSETQYF. The DNA for the CDR3 is TGTGCCAGCAGCTTCGGGAGGTCAGAGACCCAGTACTTC.

In its sample, this clone was seen once. CDR3 loop: CASSQDITRQAFF. CDR3 bases: TGCGCCAGCAGCCAAGATATTACGCGCCAAGCTTTCTTT. The chain links TRBV4-3 to TRBJ1-1, with D unresolved. V lost 0 bases to trimming and J lost 9 bases, with 11 bases between them. This CDR3 has 13 residues. Germline-derived CDR1 and CDR2 are LGHNA and YSLEER.

This chain joins TRBV7-9 and TRBJ2-1; 9 positions match TRBD2. V lost 5 bases to trimming and J lost 3 bases; unmatched junction nucleotides: 5. The CDR3 has 15 residues. The germline gives CDR1 SEHNR, CDR2 FQNEAQ (reference sequence). This CDR3 is CASSHQRGVYNEQFF. The CDR3 nucleotides are TGTGCCAGCAGCCATCAGCGGGGGGTCTACAATGAGCAGTTCTTC.

The J gene is TRBJ2-7, the V gene TRBV11-2; D might be TRBD2 (6 bases). Trimming pared 6 bases from V and 1 base from J, leaving 13 bases between. CDR3 length: 14 residues. CDR1 and CDR2 (germline): SGHAT, FQNNGV. The CDR3 DNA reads as TGTGCCAGCAGAAGACTAGTAGGGTCCTACGAGCAGTACTTC. As protein: CASRRLVGSYEQYF.

The chain employs TRBV5-1 and TRBJ2-3; no clear D gene. Germline V gene data show CDR1 as SGHRS and CDR2 as YFSETQ. The CDR3 has 13 residues. V dropped 3 bases and J dropped 5 bases, with 10 bases sitting between them. CDR3 DNA sequence: TGCGCCAGCAGCTCCCTCGAGAAAGATACGCAGTATTTT. This codes for CASSSLEKDTQYF.

This sequence joins TRBV28 and TRBJ1-1; the D gene is possibly TRBD1 (6 bases). Trimming removed 3 bases from V and 1 base from J, with 9 bases in between. In germline, CDR1 is MDHEN, CDR2 SYDVKM. This CDR3 is 14 amino acids long. This CDR3 reads CASSLRGRNTEAFF. CDR3 in DNA: TGTGCCAGCAGTTTGCGGGGGCGGAACACTGAAGCTTTCTTT.

The gene calls are TRBV4-3 and TRBJ2-7, with D perhaps matching TRBD1 (6 bases). The CDR3 loop spans 15 amino acids. Germline values: CDR1 LGHNA, CDR2 YSLEER. V lost 3 bases, J lost 2 bases, and 14 bases lay in between. The CDR3 nucleotides are TGCGCCAGCAGCCAGGTGCTGGGGGCGACCTACGAGCAGTACTTC. Translated, it gives CASSQVLGATYEQYF.

V usage is TRBV4-3 and J usage is TRBJ1-1, with TRBD1 matching 7 bases. From germline, CDR1 is LGHNA and CDR2 YSLEER. This CDR3 has 16 amino acids. The V gene end was trimmed by 5 bases and the J gene end by 6 bases; junction bases not matched to a gene: 15. DNA of the CDR3: TGCGCCAGCAGCGAGATTGGGAGACAGGGCTGGCCTGAAGCTTTCTTT. This sequence encodes CASSEIGRQGWPEAFF.

This clone was counted a few times. This chain joins TRBV6-1 and TRBJ1-2; D is uncertain. Germline CDR1 and CDR2: MNHNS and SASEGT. Trimming took 0 bases from V and 7 from J, leaving 12 bases between them. CDR3 length: 14 residues. The CDR3 spells CASSEALGPSGYTF. The CDR3 bases are TGTGCCAGCAGTGAAGCGCTAGGTCCAAGTGGCTACACCTTC.

The V call is TRBV6-5, the J call TRBJ2-5; 7 bases match TRBD1. The J call may be incorrect, as the DNA end agrees better with TRBJ2-7. Germline V gene data show CDR1 as MNHEY and CDR2 as SVGAGI. The CDR3 extends over 15 amino acids. This CDR3 reads CASSRGAQGTYEQYF. The DNA for the CDR3 is TGTGCCAGCAGTCGAGGGGCACAGGGGACCTACGAGCAGTACTTC.

The chain employs TRBV7-6 and TRBJ2-2, with 11 positions matching TRBD1. CDR1 and CDR2 from the germline V gene are SGHVS and FNYEAQ. This CDR3 has 16 amino acids. V dropped 4 bases and J dropped 12; count of bases not matched to a gene: 13. The CDR3 reads CASSSPPGDRGWKLFF. The CDR3 nucleotides are TGTGCCAGCAGCTCCCCCCCGGGGGACAGGGGGTGGAAGCTGTTTTTT.

The chain joins TRBV13 to TRBJ2-7; D remains unclear. Germline assignment: CDR1 PRHDT and CDR2 FYEKMQ (reference sequence). The CDR3 runs to 14 residues. Trimming removed 2 bases from V and 5 bases from J, with 13 bases in between. The CDR3 loop is CASSLRRQLHEQYF. Here the CDR3 DNA reads TGTGCCAGCAGCTTAAGGCGGCAGTTGCACGAGCAGTACTTC.

The DNA of the CDR3 is TGTGCCAGCAGTGAGACGGCGGGGGCGGGACAGCCCCAGCATTTT. Residues: CASSETAGAGQPQHF. The chain employs TRBV6-4 and TRBJ1-5; possible D gene TRBD1, 6 bases. Between the trimmed V and J ends, which lost 3 bases and 7 bases, there was a span of 16 bases. The CDR3 covers 15 residues. The germline V gene has CDR1 MRHNA and CDR2 SNTAGT.

This CDR3 is CASSFSGDSPLHF. The CDR3 bases are TGTGCCAGCAGCTTTAGCGGGGATTCACCCCTCCACTTT. This chain connects TRBV7-2 to TRBJ1-6; D remains unclear. Trimming cost V 3 bases and J 8 bases, with 8 bases left between them. The CDR3 runs to 13 residues. Germline loops: CDR1 SGHTA, CDR2 FQGNSA.

The rearrangement links TRBV28 to TRBJ2-7; TRBD2 is a possible D gene (5 bases). V was trimmed by 5 bases and J by 3 bases, leaving 17 bases between them. The CDR3 covers 15 residues. Germline V lookup: CDR1 MDHEN, CDR2 SYDVKM. The CDR3: CASSGNEGAGYEQYF. CDR3 DNA sequence: TGTGCCAGCAGTGGGAATGAGGGCGCCGGCTACGAGCAGTACTTC.

CDR3 bases: TGTGCCTGGGGACAGGGGGCGAACACTGAAGCTTTCTTT. Encoded protein: CAWGQGANTEAFF. V is TRBV30 and J is TRBJ1-1, with 11 bases matching TRBD1. The V and J ends lost 5 bases and 1 base, in that order; junction bases with no gene match: 0. There are 13 residues in the CDR3. The germline gives CDR1 GTSNPN, CDR2 SVGIG (reference sequence).

This clone was seen only a few times. J is TRBJ1-4 and V is TRBV4-3; D perhaps matches TRBD1 (5 bases). The CDR3 totals 15 residues. From germline, CDR1 is LGHNA and CDR2 YSLEER. Between the trimmed V and J ends, which lost 1 base and 4 bases, there was a span of 10 bases. The CDR3 here is CASSQGQTDNEKLFF. The CDR3 bases are TGCGCCAGCAGCCAAGGACAGACCGATAATGAAAAACTGTTTTTT.